The 4 T cell receptor beta chains given below trace back to one sample, sequenced in a study of CD8 T cells in Susac syndrome (dated by TCRdb to about 2019). The library was made by the immunoSEQ multiplex PCR assay. RNA was extracted using the RNeasy kit, and roughly 0.5 to 1 ug of the RNA was reverse transcribed with random hexamers. TCRdb handled the public reads itself, with Q25 trimming in fastp and clone calling in MiXCR, and kept productive beta chains. Entries that share a CDR3 protein sequence are merged under the most common genes and DNA. The table for this sample lists around 160,000 distinct CDR3 sequences; around 94% of them were counted only once. Of the sample, under 0.15% is held by the ten largest clones. The sequenced material came from CD4+ T cells from PBMCs. These receptors were taken from a human donor in good health.

The chain carries TRBV29-1 and TRBJ1-1; D might be TRBD1 (6 bases). Germline CDR1 and CDR2: SQVTM and ANQGSEA. CDR3 length: 14 amino acids. V lost 6 bases and J 4 bases, leaving 18 bases between the germline ends. The CDR3 nucleotides are TGCAGCGTCCAAAGGGGGGGGCCGGCCACTGAAGCTTTCTTT. Translated: CSVQRGGPATEAFF.

The CDR3 nucleotides are TGTGCCAGCAGCCAAGATCAACACAGGGTTTACGAGCAGTACTTC. It specifies CASSQDQHRVYEQYF. The rearrangement links TRBV4-2 to TRBJ2-7; D is perhaps TRBD1 (6 bases). The germline CDR1 and CDR2 sequences are LGHNA and YNFKEQ. The V gene lost 0 bases and the J gene lost 4 bases, with 13 bases spanning the gap. The CDR3 length is 15 residues.

This rearrangement joins TRBV29-1 to TRBJ2-1; no clear D. Germline V CDR1 and CDR2: SQVTM, ANQGSEA. The ends were cut back, 0 bases at V and 10 bases at J, with 19 bases in the middle. The CDR3 spans 15 residues. The CDR3 bases are TGCAGCGTTGAAGATCCCAGCGTGAAAACCAACGAGCAGTTCTTC. Residues: CSVEDPSVKTNEQFF.

The chain carries TRBV29-1 and TRBJ1-5; D might be TRBD1 (5 bases). The V and J ends lost 6 bases and 2 bases respectively, with 11 bases between them. The CDR3 totals 13 residues. Germline CDR1 reads SQVTM; CDR2 reads ANQGSEA. DNA of the CDR3: TGCAGCGTCGGGGGTTCGGGCAATCAGCCCCAGCATTTT. Encoded protein: CSVGGSGNQPQHF.